Each of the 4 T cell receptor beta chains below was sequenced from the same sample in a study of memory CD4+ T cells and cytomegalovirus serostatus. Profiling relied on immunoSEQ multiplex PCR, and the TCRdb table lists in-frame clones only, not all of them. The sample consists of roughly 28,000 clones, more than 70% of them appearing once. The sort gate was single viable CD3+CD4+CD8-CD45RO+ cells for memory CD4+ T cells. The sequencing sample was made of memory CD4+ T cells from blood. These receptors were obtained from an adult in good health and CMV-seronegative.

Only a few counts were recorded for this clone. The chain recombines TRBV6-1 with TRBJ1-5; tentatively, D is TRBD1 (6 bases). The V end lost 1 base, the J end lost 5 bases, and 12 bases lay between the germline ends. The germline V gene encodes CDR1 MNHNS and CDR2 SASEGT. The CDR3 runs to 15 residues. The CDR3, as DNA: TGTGCCAGCAGTGAAGGCCCGGGGGCAGATCAGCCCCAGCATTTT. Protein: CASSEGPGADQPQHF.

V usage is TRBV4-3 and J usage is TRBJ2-5; TRBD1 might be the D (5 bases). V lost 0 bases to trimming and J lost 0 bases, with 8 bases between them. Germline CDR1 and CDR2: LGHNA and YSLEER. The CDR3 contains 15 residues. The CDR3 DNA reads as TGCGCCAGCAGCCAAGACGCAGGGCACCAAGAGACCCAGTACTTC. Translated, it gives CASSQDAGHQETQYF.

CDR3 nucleotide sequence: TGTGCCAGCAGCCAAGGGGGGGGGCTGTACACTGAAGCTTTCTTT. Amino acids: CASSQGGGLYTEAFF. The chain recombines TRBV14 with TRBJ1-1; weak D call: TRBD1 (6 bases). V lost 1 base and J lost 3, with 12 bases in between. The CDR3 has 15 amino acids. Germline CDR1 reads SGHDN; CDR2 reads FVKESK. The whole variable domain, filled in from reference TRBV14 and TRBJ1-1, reads EAGVTQFPSHSVIEKGQTVTLRCDPISGHDNLYWYRRVMGKEIKFLLHFVKESKQDESGMPNNRFLAERTGGTYSTLKVQPAELEDSGVYFCASSQGGGLYTEAFFGQGTRLTVV.

The J gene is TRBJ1-1, the V gene TRBV7-8; 10 bases line up with TRBD1. Germline values: CDR1 SGHVS, CDR2 FQNEAQ. This CDR3 comprises 17 residues. V was pared by 1 base and J by 4 bases, with 9 bases of the junction left unmatched. The CDR3 DNA reads as TGTGCCAGCAGCTTAGAGCGACAGGGGGCGCGTATCACTGAAGCTTTCTTT. Its protein is CASSLERQGARITEAFF.